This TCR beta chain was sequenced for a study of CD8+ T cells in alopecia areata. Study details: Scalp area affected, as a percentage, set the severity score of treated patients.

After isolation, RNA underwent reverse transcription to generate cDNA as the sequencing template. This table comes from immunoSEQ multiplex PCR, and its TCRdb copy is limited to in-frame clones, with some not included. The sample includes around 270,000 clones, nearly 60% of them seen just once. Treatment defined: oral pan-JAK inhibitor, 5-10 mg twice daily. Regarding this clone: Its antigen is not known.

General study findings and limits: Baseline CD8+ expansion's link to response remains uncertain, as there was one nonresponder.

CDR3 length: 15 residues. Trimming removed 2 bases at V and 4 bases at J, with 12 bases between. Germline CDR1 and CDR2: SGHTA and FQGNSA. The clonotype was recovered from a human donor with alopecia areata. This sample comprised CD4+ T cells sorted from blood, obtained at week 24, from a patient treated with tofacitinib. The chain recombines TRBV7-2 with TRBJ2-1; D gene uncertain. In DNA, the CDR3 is TGTGCCAGCAGCTTAAGCGACCTTTCTTACAATGAGCAGTTCTTC. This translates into CASSLSDLSYNEQFF.